These 28 T cell receptor beta chains originate from one sample sequenced in a study of CD8 T cells in Susac syndrome. Reverse transcription of roughly 0.45 to 1 ug RNA used random hexamers. TCRdb called the immunoSEQ multiplex PCR reads again in MiXCR, with one record for every CDR3 protein. The table has approximately 260,000 distinct CDR3 sequences, 90% to 96% seen once. Sequenced material: CD4+ T cells from PBMCs. These receptors were taken from a human donor with Susac syndrome.

The V call is TRBV2, the J call TRBJ1-2; D is perhaps TRBD1 (5 bases). This CDR3 is 12 amino acids long. CDR1 and CDR2 from the germline V gene are SNHLY and FYNNEI. The V and J ends lost 4 bases and 7 bases respectively, with 10 bases between them. The CDR3 region has the DNA TGTGCCAGCAGTGGCAGTAGGGGTGGCTACACCTTC. Its translation is CASSGSRGGYTF. Combining the CDR3 with reference TRBV2 and TRBJ1-2 gives the whole variable domain EPEVTQTPSHQVTQMGQEVILRCVPISNHLYFYWYRQILGQKVEFLVSFYNNEISEKSEIFDDQFSVERPDGSNFTLKIRSTKLEDSAMYFCASSGSRGGYTFGSGTRLTVV.

The chain uses TRBV20-1 and TRBJ2-1; a weak D match, TRBD2 (5 bases). The V end lost 6 bases, the J end lost 2 bases, and 11 bases lay between the germline ends. The length of the CDR3 is 13 residues. Germline CDR1 is DFQATT and CDR2 is SNEGSKA (reference sequence). The CDR3 DNA reads as TGCAGTGCCAGCTGGACTGCCTACAATGAGCAGTTCTTC. As protein: CSASWTAYNEQFF.

The chain is built from TRBV18 and TRBJ1-1; 7 bases line up with TRBD1. Germline CDR1 KGHSH, CDR2 LQKENI. The J segment lost 4 bases and the V segment lost 2 bases, leaving 4 bases of the junction unmatched. The CDR3 has 14 residues. The CDR3 region has the DNA TGTGCCAGCTCACCAGACCGACAGGGCACTGAAGCTTTCTTT. Amino acids: CASSPDRQGTEAFF.

This clonotype was counted a single time. CDR3 sequence: CSARLPTSGRAYNEQFF. The CDR3 DNA reads TGCAGTGCTAGATTGCCGACGAGCGGGAGGGCCTACAATGAGCAGTTCTTC. The V call is TRBV20-1, the J call TRBJ2-1; 10 bases match TRBD2. CDR3 length: 17 amino acids. The V and J ends lost 2 bases and 2 bases, in that order; junction bases with no gene match: 9. Looked up from germline, CDR1 is DFQATT and CDR2 is SNEGSKA (reference sequence).

This chain uses TRBV20-1 with TRBJ2-5, with a possible D match to TRBD2 (5 bases). Germline V gives CDR1 DFQATT, CDR2 SNEGSKA (reference sequence). The CDR3 runs to 14 residues. CDR3 DNA: TGCAGCGCATTAAGAGGGCGGGTAGGGGAGACCCAGTACTTC. Translation: CSALRGRVGETQYF.

This clonotype has a single count. V usage is TRBV29-1 and J usage is TRBJ2-5; 7 positions agree with TRBD2. The junction had 9 bases not matched to a gene; V was cut back by 4 bases and J by 4 bases. From germline, CDR1 is SQVTM and CDR2 ANQGSEA. This CDR3 comprises 14 residues. CDR3 DNA sequence: TGCAGCGTTGCTGGGAGGGCCGCGGGAGAGACCCAGTACTTC. Its protein is CSVAGRAAGETQYF.

CDR3 loop: CAWSGHGTGIGQPQHF. The DNA of the CDR3 is TGTGCCTGGAGTGGACACGGGACAGGTATTGGTCAGCCCCAGCATTTT. The gene calls are TRBV30 and TRBJ1-5, with 8 bases fitting TRBD1. The V segment lost 1 base and the J segment 6 bases; nucleotides outside the gene matches: 11. In germline, CDR1 is GTSNPN, CDR2 SVGIG (reference sequence). The CDR3 is made up of 16 amino acids.

J is TRBJ1-2 and V is TRBV20-1; 7 bases agree with TRBD1. The CDR3 contains 13 residues. The V and J ends lost 3 bases and 1 base, in that order; junction bases with no gene match: 2. The germline gives CDR1 DFQATT, CDR2 SNEGSKA (reference sequence). The CDR3 is CSARTGSNYGYTF. The CDR3 nucleotides are TGCAGTGCTAGGACAGGGAGTAACTATGGCTACACCTTC.

The chain links TRBV2 to TRBJ2-1, with 8 bases identical to TRBD1. V shed 6 bases and J 3 bases; nucleotides not matched to a gene: 7. CDR1 is SNHLY, CDR2 FYNNEI, per germline. This CDR3 region has 15 residues. CDR3 in amino acids: CASSKGQGNYNEQFF. The CDR3 nucleotides are TGTGCCAGCAGCAAAGGACAGGGCAACTACAATGAGCAGTTCTTC. The variable domain in full, with the rest retrieved from reference TRBV2 and TRBJ2-1, is EPEVTQTPSHQVTQMGQEVILRCVPISNHLYFYWYRQILGQKVEFLVSFYNNEISEKSEIFDDQFSVERPDGSNFTLKIRSTKLEDSAMYFCASSKGQGNYNEQFFGPGTRLTVL.

The chain combines TRBV13 with TRBJ2-7; 8 bases are shared with TRBD2. CDR1 is PRHDT and CDR2 is FYEKMQ in the germline V gene (reference sequence). J lost 4 bases, V lost 3 bases, and 8 bases had no gene match. CDR3 length: 15 residues. Here the CDR3 reads CASSFRPGGRYEQYF. As DNA, the CDR3 is TGTGCCAGCAGCTTCCGTCCGGGGGGGAGGTACGAGCAGTACTTC.

The chain employs TRBV20-1 and TRBJ2-1, with TRBD2 identical over 11 bases. V shed 6 bases and J 4 bases; nucleotides not matched to a gene: 14. The germline V gene has CDR1 DFQATT and CDR2 SNEGSKA (reference sequence). The CDR3 extends over 17 amino acids. The CDR3 sequence: CSAHTIAGGSKYNEQFF. The DNA for the CDR3 is TGCAGTGCGCATACCATAGCGGGAGGGTCGAAGTACAATGAGCAGTTCTTC.

The J gene is TRBJ1-2, the V gene TRBV4-1, with D possibly matching TRBD1 (6 bases). The CDR3 loop spans 15 amino acids. V was shortened by 3 bases and J by 4 bases, with 15 bases between the two germline ends. The germline V gene encodes CDR1 MGHRA and CDR2 YSYEKL. The CDR3 loop reads CASSQQNREGYGYTF. CDR3 nucleotides: TGCGCCAGCAGCCAGCAGAACAGGGAGGGCTATGGCTACACCTTC.

The chain links TRBV5-1 to TRBJ2-1; D not certain. CDR1 and CDR2 from the germline V gene are SGHRS and YFSETQ. CDR3 length equals 14 residues. The ends were cut back, 0 bases at V and 8 bases at J, with 12 bases in the middle. CDR3 sequence (DNA): TGCGCCAGCAGCTTGGCCGAATTTTCCTATGAGCAGTTCTTC. This gives the protein CASSLAEFSYEQFF.

This clonotype was seen once. The chain couples TRBV5-6 to TRBJ2-2, with D maybe TRBD2 (5 bases). Germline lookup yields CDR1 SGHDT and CDR2 YYEEEE. The CDR3 loop spans 16 amino acids. The germline V and J ends were trimmed by 0 bases and 0 bases, with 9 bases remaining between them. This CDR3 reads CASSLATGTNTGELFF. In DNA form, the CDR3 reads TGTGCCAGCAGCTTGGCGACCGGGACGAACACCGGGGAGCTGTTTTTT. Together with reference TRBV5-6 and TRBJ2-2, the CDR3 gives the full variable domain: DAGVTQSPTHLIKTRGQQVTLRCSPKSGHDTVSWYQQALGQGPQFIFQYYEEEERQRGNFPDRFSGHQFPNYSSELNVNALLLGDSALYLCASSLATGTNTGELFFGEGSRLTVL.

The rearrangement uses TRBV9 and TRBJ2-3, with 7 bases matching TRBD1. With V trimmed by 4 bases and J by 4 bases, 9 bases remained unmatched. Germline CDR1 is SGDLS and CDR2 is YYNGEE. The CDR3 totals 15 residues. The CDR3 loop reads CASSSRQGEADTQYF. The CDR3 DNA follows: TGTGCCAGCAGCAGTAGACAGGGAGAGGCAGATACGCAGTATTTT. The full variable domain, with the rest looked up from reference TRBV9 and TRBJ2-3, is DSGVTQTPKHLITATGQRVTLRCSPRSGDLSVYWYQQSLDQGLQFLIQYYNGEERAKGNILERFSAQQFPDLHSELNLSSLELGDSALYFCASSSRQGEADTQYFGPGTRLTVL.

This clonotype was picked up one time. This chain connects TRBV20-1 to TRBJ2-3; TRBD2 might be the D (6 bases). Germline loops: CDR1 DFQATT, CDR2 SNEGSKA (reference sequence). The CDR3 length is 14 residues. Trimming left V 4 bases short and J 0 bases short, with 11 bases between. The CDR3 DNA reads TGCAGTGCTACGTCGGGACTTAGCACAGATACGCAGTATTTT. This sequence encodes CSATSGLSTDTQYF.

Worth noting for this clonotype: Relative to the germline gene, one junction end is altered; a read error may explain this. This chain connects TRBV7-7 to TRBJ2-2, with a weak D call TRBD1 (7 bases). This CDR3 region has 14 residues. Germline V gene data show CDR1 as SSHAT and CDR2 as FNYEAQ (reference sequence). The CDR3 region has the DNA TGTGCTAGCAGCCGACAGGGAGGCACCGGGGAGCTGTTTTTT. Encoded protein: CASSRQGGTGELFF. Full variable domain (missing parts from reference TRBV7-7 and TRBJ2-2): GAGVSQSPRYKVTKRGQDVTLRCDPISSHATLYWYQQALGQGPEFLTYFNYEAQPDKSGLPSDRFSAERPEGSISTLTIQRTEQRDSAMYRCASSRQGGTGELFFGEGSRLTVL.

The V and J genes are TRBV10-2 and TRBJ2-2, with TRBD1 matching 7 bases. With 6 bases clipped from V and 4 bases from J, the junction kept 2 bases outside the gene matches. Germline-derived CDR1 and CDR2 are WSHSY and SAAADI. The CDR3 spans 13 residues. Written as DNA, the CDR3 is TGCGCCAGCAGGGGACAGTCCACCGGGGAGCTGTTTTTT. It translates to CASRGQSTGELFF.

CDR3 DNA: TGTGCCAGCAGTTTCTGGGACAGACAAGAGACCCAGTACTTC. Translated, it gives CASSFWDRQETQYF. This chain connects TRBV12-3 or TRBV12-4 to TRBJ2-5; TRBD1 aligns across 7 bases. V lost 3 bases to trimming and J lost 2 bases; unmatched junction nucleotides: 3. The CDR3 extends over 14 amino acids.

The chain uses TRBV10-3 and TRBJ2-1; no clear D. CDR3 size: 10 residues. Germline-derived CDR1 and CDR2 are ENHRY and SYGVKD. V was trimmed by 10 bases and J by 8 bases, leaving 9 bases between them. CDR3 amino acids: CATSEDEQFF. The CDR3 DNA follows: TGTGCCACCTCCGAGGATGAGCAGTTCTTC.

The chain uses TRBV2 and TRBJ2-1; D may correspond to TRBD1 or TRBD2 (5 bases each). V was shortened by 7 bases and J by 4 bases, with 11 bases between the two germline ends. The germline V gene has CDR1 SNHLY and CDR2 FYNNEI. CDR3 size: 13 residues. CDR3: CASNPGAYNEQFF. The DNA of the CDR3 is TGTGCCAGCAACCCCGGGGCTTACAATGAGCAGTTCTTC.

This chain uses TRBV4-2 with TRBJ2-4; D possibly matches TRBD1 or TRBD2 (5 bases each). This CDR3 contains 19 residues. CDR1 is LGHNA and CDR2 is YNFKEQ in the germline V gene. Trimming cost V 1 base and J 0 bases, with 19 bases left between them. CDR3 residues: CASSQAPGRSGLAKNIQYF. As DNA, the CDR3 is TGTGCCAGCAGCCAAGCCCCGGGGCGATCCGGGCTAGCCAAAAACATTCAGTACTTC.

The V and J genes are TRBV30 and TRBJ2-1, with a possible D match to TRBD1 (5 bases). Germline V gene lookup returns CDR1 GTSNPN and CDR2 SVGIG (reference sequence). With 4 bases removed from V and 4 bases from J, the gap between germline ends came to 17 bases. This CDR3 is 15 amino acids long. The CDR3 sequence: CAWNKDNQAYNEQFF. CDR3 sequence (DNA): TGTGCCTGGAATAAGGACAACCAAGCTTACAATGAGCAGTTCTTC. Combining the CDR3 with reference TRBV30 and TRBJ2-1 gives the whole variable domain SQTIHQWPATLVQPVGSPLSLECTVEGTSNPNLYWYRQAAGRGLQLLFYSVGIGQISSEVPQNLSASRPQDRQFILSSKKLLLSDSGFYLCAWNKDNQAYNEQFFGPGTRLTVL.

V usage is TRBV7-9 and J usage is TRBJ1-4; TRBD1 might be the D (5 bases). V lost 6 bases, J lost 4 bases, and 18 bases lay in between. This CDR3 has 16 residues. Germline assignment: CDR1 SEHNR and CDR2 FQNEAQ (reference sequence). CDR3 loop: CASREGTGGGNEKLFF. The CDR3 DNA follows: TGTGCCAGCAGGGAAGGGACGGGGGGTGGTAATGAAAAACTGTTTTTT.

The table lists this clonotype with a few counts. The chain joins TRBV7-9 to TRBJ2-7; perhaps TRBD1 as D (6 bases). Germline loops: CDR1 SEHNR, CDR2 FQNEAQ (reference sequence). V shed 6 bases and J shed 1 base, with 10 bases lying between them. This CDR3 spans 13 amino acids. The CDR3 sequence: CASSSGQSYEQYF. CDR3 nucleotides: TGTGCCAGCAGTTCAGGACAGTCCTACGAGCAGTACTTC.

This clonotype occurred once. The rearrangement links TRBV3-1 to TRBJ1-3, with no clear D. V gave up 1 base and J gave up 4 bases, with 8 bases separating them. Per germline, CDR1 LGHDT and CDR2 YNNKEL (reference sequence). This CDR3 region has 14 residues. Here the CDR3 DNA reads TGTGCCAGCAGCCAAGGGGTTCCAGGAAACACCATATATTTT. This gives the protein CASSQGVPGNTIYF.

The chain employs TRBV24-1 and TRBJ2-3; D is uncertain. Germline CDR1 and CDR2: KGHDR and SFDVKD. The CDR3 totals 16 residues. V lost 3 bases and J lost 7, with 19 bases in between. This chain's CDR3 is CATSDPPGLPRNTQYF. The CDR3 bases are TGTGCCACCAGTGATCCTCCTGGCCTACCCCGGAATACGCAGTATTTT.

This chain links TRBV3-1 with TRBJ1-5; D is perhaps TRBD1 (6 bases). This CDR3 is built from 13 residues. The ends were cut back, 2 bases at V and 7 bases at J, with 9 bases in the middle. Germline V gives CDR1 LGHDT, CDR2 YNNKEL (reference sequence). CDR3 residues: CASSQYDRQPQHF. The CDR3 region has the DNA TGTGCCAGCAGCCAATACGACAGGCAGCCCCAGCATTTT.